What follows are 25 T cell receptor beta chains derived from one specimen sequenced in a study of T cells in Graves' hyperthyroidism and ophthalmopathy. Regions amplified from RNA transcripts were the TCR beta CDR3 regions. RT-PCR in the first round (using the HTBI primer set) targeted the TCR CDR3. TCRdb re-analysed the multiplex PCR reads in MiXCR, keeping a single row per CDR3 protein. This repertoire shows some 620,000 distinct CDR3 sequences, under 20% found once; its top ten account for 3.5% to 4%. Material: blood. These receptor sequences come from a woman under 40 with Graves' hyperthyroidism.

This clonotype was counted at least ten times. The chain's CDR3 is CASFQVGKNIQYF. The CDR3 nucleotides read TGTGCCAGCTTTCAGGTCGGCAAAAACATTCAGTACTTC. The chain combines TRBV7-2 with TRBJ2-4; D is undetermined. CDR1 is SGHTA and CDR2 is FQGNSA in the germline V gene. This CDR3 spans 13 amino acids. The V end was cut by 8 bases, the J end by 3 bases, with 11 bases between.

This clonotype was detected ten times or more. This chain uses TRBV11-1 with TRBJ2-7, with TRBD2 as a possible D gene (6 bases). Trimming removed 1 base at V and 2 bases at J, with 15 bases between. The length of the CDR3 is 16 residues. The germline V gene encodes CDR1 SGHAT and CDR2 FQDESV (reference sequence). CDR3 sequence (DNA): TGTGCCAGCAGCTTAGTGGGGTCTACGGGGGCCTACGAGCAGTACTTC. This sequence encodes CASSLVGSTGAYEQYF.

This clonotype was seen repeatedly, ten times or more. The V and J genes are TRBV15 and TRBJ2-3; weak D call: TRBD2 (6 bases). CDR1 LNHNV and CDR2 YYDKDF come from the germline V gene (reference sequence). The CDR3 loop spans 16 amino acids. Trimming shortened V by 5 bases and J by 6 bases, and 21 bases separated the two germline ends. The CDR3 sequence is CATSARGGVGGDTQYF. The CDR3, as DNA: TGTGCCACCAGCGCCCGAGGAGGGGTTGGGGGGGATACGCAGTATTTT.

This clonotype was seen a handful of times. The chain couples TRBV5-1 to TRBJ2-1; no reliable D call. The germline V and J ends were trimmed by 3 bases and 4 bases, with 14 bases remaining between them. Germline loops: CDR1 SGHRS, CDR2 YFSETQ. This CDR3 has 15 amino acids. The CDR3 DNA reads TGCGCCAGCAGCTGGACCCTCCTGGGGTACAATGAGCAGTTCTTC. Protein sequence: CASSWTLLGYNEQFF.

The chain carries TRBV9 and TRBJ1-2; 7 bases match TRBD1. Germline values: CDR1 SGDLS, CDR2 YYNGEE. The CDR3 covers 15 residues. The junction had 11 bases not matched to a gene; V was cut back by 5 bases and J by 4 bases. The CDR3 loop reads CASSPNHRDSYGYTF. For the CDR3, the DNA is TGTGCCAGCAGTCCCAATCACCGGGACAGCTATGGCTACACCTTC.

V and J are TRBV7-2 and TRBJ2-2, with D maybe TRBD2 (7 bases). This CDR3 comprises 17 residues. V lost 3 bases, J lost 0 bases, and 14 bases lay in between. CDR1 and CDR2 from the germline V gene are SGHTA and FQGNSA. The CDR3 region has the DNA TGTGCCAGCAGCTTCACAAGAGGGGGGGCGAACACCGGGGAGCTGTTTTTT. Protein: CASSFTRGGANTGELFF.

This clonotype has at least ten counts. The chain is built from TRBV3-1 and TRBJ2-7; perhaps D is TRBD1 or TRBD2 (5 bases each). Germline V gene sequence: CDR1 LGHDT, CDR2 YNNKEL (reference sequence). Trimming took off 2 bases at V and 7 bases at J, with 12 bases between the two ends. This CDR3 has 13 amino acids. The DNA of the CDR3 is TGTGCCAGCAGCCAACGGGGCGGGTTGGAGCAGTACTTC. Amino acids: CASSQRGGLEQYF.

This clonotype was seen many times. The chain couples TRBV12-3 or TRBV12-4 to TRBJ1-1; tentatively, D is TRBD1 (6 bases). The CDR3 is 13 amino acids. The V and J ends lost 6 bases and 0 bases respectively, with 8 bases between them. CDR3 region: CASSSGVNTEAFF. In DNA form, the CDR3 reads TGTGCCAGCAGCTCAGGGGTGAACACTGAAGCTTTCTTT.

A single count supports this clonotype. At one boundary the junction diverges from the germline segment, which might be a read error. The chain has TRBV27 and TRBJ2-1; D remains unclear. Germline lookup yields CDR1 MNHEY and CDR2 SMNVEV (reference sequence). This CDR3 contains 17 residues. The DNA of the CDR3 is TGTGCCGGCAGTTTATTTGGGCGGAGAAGCTCCTACAATGAGCAGTTCTTC. This translates into CAGSLFGRRSSYNEQFF.

Ten or more counts support this clonotype. This chain uses TRBV27 with TRBJ2-3; D not certain. Germline CDR1 is MNHEY and CDR2 is SMNVEV (reference sequence). CDR3 length: 12 amino acids. Trimming left V 3 bases short and J 4 bases short, with 5 bases between. The CDR3 spells CASSFSPDTQYF. The CDR3 DNA sequence: TGTGCCAGCAGTTTCTCCCCAGATACGCAGTATTTT.

This clonotype was detected a few times. The chain has TRBV7-8 and TRBJ2-1, with 8 bases fitting TRBD1. The CDR3 covers 16 residues. CDR1 and CDR2 from the germline V gene are SGHVS and FQNEAQ. Trimming at V came to 4 bases and at J to 4 bases, leaving 9 bases not matched to a gene. The CDR3 bases are TGTGCCAGCAGCTCCTTGGACAGGGTCGCTTACAATGAGCAGTTCTTC. Protein sequence: CASSSLDRVAYNEQFF.

This clonotype was observed a handful of times. The chain combines TRBV5-1 with TRBJ2-3; D unclear. V was clipped by 5 bases and J by 2 bases, with 12 bases between them. Germline V lookup: CDR1 SGHRS, CDR2 YFSETQ. The CDR3 spans 14 residues. CDR3 coding DNA: TGCGCCAGCAGGGGGTCTCCTTTCACAGATACGCAGTATTTT. Translating gives CASRGSPFTDTQYF.

The table lists this clonotype with a few counts. The chain combines TRBV9 with TRBJ2-7; D could derive from TRBD1 or TRBD2 (5 bases each). Germline V gene data show CDR1 as SGDLS and CDR2 as YYNGEE. The CDR3 is 15 amino acids. V lost 2 bases to trimming and J lost 5 bases, with 17 bases between them. Written as DNA, the CDR3 is TGTGCCAGCAGCGTGTATACGGGGCTGAGGGACGAGCAGTACTTC. This encodes CASSVYTGLRDEQYF.

The chain combines TRBV5-1 with TRBJ1-2; D remains ambiguous. V lost 7 bases and J lost 8, with 21 bases in between. The CDR3 is 14 amino acids. Germline lookup yields CDR1 SGHRS and CDR2 YFSETQ. The CDR3, as DNA: TGCGCCAGCCGCGACCCGGGAGGTCTGGGGGGCTACACCTTC. Translating gives CASRDPGGLGGYTF.

The chain has TRBV20-1 and TRBJ1-2; the D gene is possibly TRBD1 (6 bases). The length of the CDR3 is 12 residues. The V and J ends lost 0 bases and 7 bases respectively, with 9 bases between them. Germline V gene data show CDR1 as DFQATT and CDR2 as SNEGSKA (reference sequence). The CDR3 nucleotides read TGCAGTGCTAGAGATCTCAGGGGTGGCTACACCTTC. This sequence encodes CSARDLRGGYTF.

The chain employs TRBV6-2 or TRBV6-3 and TRBJ2-1; the match to TRBD2 covers 10 bases. The CDR3 contains 15 residues. The J segment lost 12 bases and the V segment lost 2 bases, leaving 10 bases of the junction unmatched. Looked up from germline, CDR1 is MNHEY and CDR2 is SVGEGT. The CDR3 sequence is CASSYMLSGRTGQFF. CDR3 in DNA: TGTGCCAGCAGTTACATGCTTAGCGGGAGGACTGGGCAGTTCTTC.

This clonotype came up many times. The chain links TRBV29-1 to TRBJ2-7, with TRBD1 matching over 10 bases. The CDR3 has 13 residues. Trimming cost V 5 bases and J 3 bases; bases outside gene matches: 4. Germline V lookup: CDR1 SQVTM, CDR2 ANQGSEA. The CDR3 DNA reads as TGCAGCGTTAACGGACAGGGGGACTACGAGCAGTACTTC. Translating gives CSVNGQGDYEQYF.

In regard to this clonotype: A clone one base away is much larger, so this may be a read error. The gene calls are TRBV2 and TRBJ2-5, with a weak D call TRBD2 (6 bases). CDR1 SNHLY and CDR2 FYNNEI come from the germline V gene. This CDR3 is 14 amino acids long. The CDR3 here is CASKEGAVQETQHF. The CDR3 region has the DNA TGTGCCAGCAAGGAGGGAGCAGTTCAAGAGACCCAGCACTTC.

This chain joins TRBV29-1 and TRBJ2-5, with D possibly matching TRBD1 (7 bases). V dropped 4 bases and J dropped 4 bases, with 10 bases sitting between them. CDR3 length: 12 residues. Per germline, CDR1 SQVTM and CDR2 ANQGSEA. This CDR3 reads CSVAQGGETQYF. The DNA of the CDR3 is TGCAGCGTTGCTCAGGGGGGAGAGACCCAGTACTTC.

This clonotype occurred many times. The chain links TRBV2 to TRBJ1-6; perhaps TRBD1 as D (6 bases). The length of the CDR3 is 15 residues. Germline-derived CDR1 and CDR2 are SNHLY and FYNNEI. Trimming took off 4 bases at V and 10 bases at J, with 17 bases between the two ends. CDR3 sequence reads: CASSAGAGVGSPLHF. CDR3 in DNA: TGTGCCAGCAGTGCGGGGGCAGGGGTGGGCTCACCCCTCCACTTT.

The chain carries TRBV30 and TRBJ1-5, with 12 bases lining up with TRBD1. Trimming at V came to 0 bases and at J to 0 bases, leaving 12 bases not matched to a gene. Germline values: CDR1 GTSNPN, CDR2 SVGIG (reference sequence). The CDR3 covers 20 residues. CDR3 amino acids: CAWSVHVWDRGPDSNQPQHF. The CDR3 DNA reads as TGTGCCTGGAGTGTACATGTGTGGGACAGGGGGCCGGATAGCAATCAGCCCCAGCATTTT.

This chain links TRBV4-1 with TRBJ2-3; TRBD1 is a possible D gene (8 bases). Germline V gene data show CDR1 as MGHRA and CDR2 as YSYEKL. The CDR3 is 18 residues long. V was cut by 3 bases and J by 4 bases, with 23 bases left in between. The CDR3 region has the DNA TGCGCCAGCAGCCAGAGAAGCTTAACAGGGGGGGGGGCAGATACGCAGTATTTT. It translates to CASSQRSLTGGGADTQYF.

The CDR3 is CASSFGGTSGHNEQFF. The CDR3 DNA reads as TGTGCCAGCAGTTTTGGGGGGACTAGCGGACACAATGAGCAGTTCTTC. The V call is TRBV28, the J call TRBJ2-1, with TRBD2 matching 11 bases. The junction had 6 bases not matched to a gene; V was cut back by 3 bases and J by 5 bases. Per germline, CDR1 MDHEN and CDR2 SYDVKM. This CDR3 is built from 16 residues.

The V and J genes are TRBV4-2 and TRBJ2-3, with a possible D match to TRBD2 (6 bases). This CDR3 spans 16 amino acids. V dropped 3 bases and J dropped 2 bases, with 15 bases sitting between them. CDR1 and CDR2 (germline): LGHNA, YNFKEQ. CDR3 in DNA: TGTGCCAGCAGCCAGAACGGGAGAGGGACCACAGATACGCAGTATTTT. Amino acids: CASSQNGRGTTDTQYF.

Turning to this clonotype: At one end the junction does not follow the germline gene, possibly because of a read error. The chain recombines TRBV11-3 with TRBJ2-6; tentative D call: TRBD2 (6 bases). The CDR3 length is 18 residues. Germline loops: CDR1 SGHNT, CDR2 YENEEA. The CDR3 nucleotides are TGTGCCAGCAGCTTTCTTAGCGGACCGTCCTCTGGGGCCAACGTCCCGACTTTC. It is translated as CASSFLSGPSSGANVPTF.